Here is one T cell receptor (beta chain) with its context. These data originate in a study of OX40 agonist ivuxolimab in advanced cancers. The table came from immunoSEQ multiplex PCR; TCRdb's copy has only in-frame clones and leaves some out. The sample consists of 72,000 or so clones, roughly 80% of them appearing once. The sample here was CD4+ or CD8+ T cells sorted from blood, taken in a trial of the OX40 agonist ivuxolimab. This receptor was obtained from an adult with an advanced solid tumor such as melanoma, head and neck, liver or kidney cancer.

This CDR3 reads CASSLAGIQNTGELFF. The CDR3 nucleotides are TGTGCCAGCAGCTTGGCCGGGATTCAGAACACCGGGGAGCTGTTTTTT. The chain is built from TRBV4-2 and TRBJ2-2, with D perhaps TRBD2 (5 bases). From germline, CDR1 is LGHNA and CDR2 YNFKEQ. V lost 5 bases and J lost 1, with 14 bases in between. This CDR3 contains 16 residues.